The entry below gives a single TCR beta chain sequence along with its context. The CDR3 is 17 amino acids. This sample is drawn from a study of technical replicates of blood from a handful of donors. This table comes from immunoSEQ multiplex PCR, and its TCRdb copy is limited to in-frame clones, with some not included. Here the sample spans roughly 60,000 clones, approximately 86% being singletons. This chain uses TRBV12-1 with TRBJ1-1; no check of the table's D call, TRBD1, against the DNA was made. TRBV12-1 is a documented pseudogene. Material for sequencing was PBMCs. This clonotype was sampled from a human donor in good health. Some clones in this sample may be carry-over from other donors' samples. The CDR3: CASSPPWTGYVRTEAFF. DNA for the CDR3: TGTGCCAGCAGCCCCCCGTGGACAGGGTATGTCCGGACTGAAGCTTTCTTT.